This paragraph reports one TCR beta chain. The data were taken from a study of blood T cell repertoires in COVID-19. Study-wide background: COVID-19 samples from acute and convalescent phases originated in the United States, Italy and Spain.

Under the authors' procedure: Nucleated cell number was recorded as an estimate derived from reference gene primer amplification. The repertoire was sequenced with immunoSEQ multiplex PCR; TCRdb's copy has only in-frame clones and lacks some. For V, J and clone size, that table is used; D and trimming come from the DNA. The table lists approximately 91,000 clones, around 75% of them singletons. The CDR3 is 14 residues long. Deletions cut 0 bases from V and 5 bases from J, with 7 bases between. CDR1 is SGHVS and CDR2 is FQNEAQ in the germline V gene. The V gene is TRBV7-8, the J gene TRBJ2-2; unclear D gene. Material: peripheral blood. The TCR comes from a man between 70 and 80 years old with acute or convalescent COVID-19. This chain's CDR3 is CASSLAVRTGELFF. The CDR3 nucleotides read TGTGCCAGCAGCTTAGCAGTCCGGACCGGGGAGCTGTTTTTT.